This TCR beta chain was observed in a study of T cell repertoires in cytomegalovirus infection. Study overall: Public TCR beta signatures indicated both CMV infection and matching HLA type. Whole-study results and caveats: Using cumulative public TCR beta family frequency, the authors identified those who carried CMV together with the relevant HLA. Within the response measured ex vivo, HLA-C-restricted CMV-specific TCR beta clonotypes were dominant.

This clonotype has just a few counts. What it binds is not known. TCRdb used MiXCR to reprocess the reads, holding one entry per CDR3 protein. The sample lists over 90,000 distinct CDR3 sequences, approximately 17% occurring once. The TCR originated in a human donor in good health (CMV status not recorded). Some clones in this sample may be carry-over from other donors' samples. The sample taken for sequencing was PBMCs.

The CDR3 DNA follows: TGTGCCAGCAGCGCCCGGGACAGCTATTCACCCCTCCACTTT. This codes for CASSARDSYSPLHF. The chain couples TRBV5-4 to TRBJ1-6; 7 bases agree with TRBD1. J was trimmed by 8 bases and V by 4 bases; bases with no gene match: 6. Germline CDR1 and CDR2: SGHNT and YYREEE (reference sequence). CDR3 length equals 14 residues.